This is a list of T cell receptor beta chains from one sample in a study of blood T cell repertoires in COVID-19. Data came from immunoSEQ multiplex PCR; TCRdb stores just in-frame clones and leaves some out. This sample carries some 100,000 clones, roughly 85% of them seen once, and the ten largest clones take less than 20%. Input material: peripheral blood. These receptors all come from a human donor in a cohort sampled during active COVID-19. The CDR3 runs from the conserved cysteine through the conserved F or W. The order of the fields is V gene, J gene, CDR3 protein.

TRBV11-2	TRBJ1-4	CASSARQGGKEKLFF
TRBV2	TRBJ2-7	CASSAQPSGRARDEQYF
TRBV5-1	TRBJ2-2	CASSFTGWANTGELFF
TRBV7-9	TRBJ1-6	CASSLRGDNSPLHF
TRBV30	TRBJ1-2	CAWRGTGVGYTF
TRBV30	TRBJ1-6	CAWSVGARNSPLHF
TRBV14	TRBJ2-6	CASSYQGSGANVLTF
TRBV28	TRBJ2-5	CASSFDRRETQYF
TRBV6-5	TRBJ1-1	CASSYSLSRKNTEAFF
TRBV19	TRBJ1-2	CASSKRTGGSGYTF
TRBV28	TRBJ2-3	CASSLLGLAGGSTDTQYF
TRBV27	TRBJ1-2	CASRGQGIGGYTF
TRBV28	TRBJ2-5	CASSFWTSGNQETQYF
TRBV10-2	TRBJ2-1	CASSEAGRGSGQFF
TRBV28	TRBJ1-6	CASSTAGVRNSPLHF
TRBV24-1	TRBJ2-1	CATSSYGASGDNEQFF
TRBV7-9	TRBJ1-1	CASSFFGAGENTEAFF
TRBV5-5	TRBJ2-6	CASSSDPGQLSGANVLTF
TRBV10-3	TRBJ2-1	CAISESVGGPNNEQFF
TRBV24-1	TRBJ1-5	CATSDGHPSNQPQHF
TRBV7-9	TRBJ2-1	CASSFYRVIHNEQFF
TRBV7-2	TRBJ1-2	CASSADSTNYGYTF
TRBV10-3	TRBJ2-2	CAIRTTNTGELFF
TRBV7-9	TRBJ2-3	CASSPGLSSTDTQYF
TRBV4-1	TRBJ2-7	CASSRLLAGAPYEQYF
TRBV7-3	TRBJ2-3	CASSPTSGRADTQYF
TRBV27	TRBJ2-3	CASSPWGSGGAADTQYF
TRBV6-5	TRBJ1-1	CASRGWGGANTEAFF
TRBV6-5	TRBJ2-7	CASSYSGTGLNEQYF
TRBV5-8	TRBJ1-3	CASGRDSSGNTIYF
TRBV5-6	TRBJ2-7	CASSLWGLLAGYEQYF
TRBV3-1/TRBV3-2	TRBJ1-6	CASSQDPGGSSSPLHF
TRBV5-4	TRBJ2-3	CASSREDMQIRDADTQYF
TRBV28	TRBJ2-2	CASRPGTGFFGTGELFF
TRBV6-5	TRBJ2-3	CASRTSSDTQYF
TRBV6-6	TRBJ1-6	CASKSPNSPLHF
TRBV2	TRBJ2-1	CASRSGGVFNEQFF
TRBV19	TRBJ2-1	CASRVSGSGSNEQFF
TRBV30	TRBJ1-4	CAWSVGGGEKLFF
TRBV11-2	TRBJ2-7	CASSFTQGGSYEQYF
TRBV5-6	TRBJ2-5	CASSLVWDRNEETQYF
TRBV7-2	TRBJ1-2	CASSLNVVAGADYGYTF
TRBV5-1	TRBJ2-7	CASSLWGGNSYEQYF
TRBV12-1	TRBJ2-6	CASISLELAVRTGANVLTF